Listed below are T cell receptor beta chains from one sample, sequenced in a study of cytomegalovirus exposure and HLA in healthy donors. The protocol was immunoSEQ multiplex PCR, while the TCRdb copy is restricted to in-frame clones and leaves out a portion. The data contain about 89,000 clones, roughly 60% of them singletons. The sequenced sample was PBMCs. These receptors were taken from a human donor in good health. The CDR3 runs from the conserved cysteine through the conserved F or W. Clone size is shown for a subset of rows, as once, few, many or a class of expanded clone.

v_gene,abundance,j_gene,CDR3aa
TRBV5-1,NA,TRBJ2-3,CASSPGLGGDTQYF
TRBV29-1,NA,TRBJ2-1,CSTGQSSYNEQFF
TRBV5-6,NA,TRBJ2-5,CASSPRLETEETQYF
TRBV18,NA,TRBJ1-3,CASSPDRGLNGNTIYF
TRBV5-6,NA,TRBJ1-1,CASSPVTEAFF
TRBV6-1,few,TRBJ2-7,CASYKQGGLEEQYF
TRBV5-5,NA,TRBJ1-1,CASSLNSNTEAFF
TRBV9,once,TRBJ1-2,CASGDQGFGGYTF
TRBV4-1,few,TRBJ2-1,CASSQVSQPSYNEQFF
TRBV4-3,NA,TRBJ1-2,CASSHPEGAVDTNYGYTF
TRBV2,NA,TRBJ2-1,CASSLQGAGNEQFF
TRBV19,NA,TRBJ1-6,CASSIGGRGDSPLHF
TRBV19,NA,TRBJ1-2,CASRSTGFHGYTF
TRBV30,few,TRBJ1-1,CAWRRDRGRRGAFF
TRBV5-6,NA,TRBJ2-7,CASSLVGHGIEQYF
TRBV15,NA,TRBJ1-4,CATVKTYNEKLFF
TRBV5-6,NA,TRBJ2-6,CASSFLSDSGANVLTF
TRBV5-8,NA,TRBJ2-3,CASSLSRGTQYF
TRBV4-2,NA,TRBJ1-2,CASSQWISGVYGYTF
TRBV29-1,NA,TRBJ2-7,CSVAPDRDEQYF
TRBV5-1,NA,TRBJ2-7,CASSSRQGISYEQYF
TRBV7-2,NA,TRBJ2-3,CASSLAPGTGTDTQYF
TRBV7-9,NA,TRBJ1-1,CASSFVGNTEAFF
TRBV9,NA,TRBJ2-1,CASSVDGTSGGLYNEQFF
TRBV7-2,few,TRBJ1-2,CASSFLQGDYGYTF
TRBV7-2,NA,TRBJ1-1,CASSLDAGTDTEAFF
TRBV5-1,few,TRBJ2-7,CASRSVVGYEQYF
TRBV5-4,NA,TRBJ1-2,CASSWGPTGGYTF
TRBV5-5,few,TRBJ1-5,CASSFGRGNQPQHF
TRBV27,NA,TRBJ2-7,CASSLQGSHEQYF
TRBV11-3,NA,TRBJ1-2,CASSQGGVDGYTF
TRBV9,few,TRBJ1-3,CASSPSLGGNTIYF
TRBV7-9,few,TRBJ1-1,CASSWHENTEAFF
TRBV6-1,NA,TRBJ1-1,CASSERGQGRAFF
TRBV4-1,NA,TRBJ1-4,CASSQGDRGGEKLFF
TRBV18,NA,TRBJ2-3,CASSARDRDADTQYF
TRBV4-3,NA,TRBJ2-1,CASSQDGAGSYNEQFF
TRBV27,few,TRBJ1-2,CASSPRTGVNYGYTF
TRBV6-6,NA,TRBJ1-1,CASSLGQNTEAFF
TRBV7-2,NA,TRBJ2-7,CASSLAGPRREQYF
TRBV11-3,NA,TRBJ1-2,CASSPVKGSHGYTF
TRBV7-8,once,TRBJ2-7,CASSRDRGYEQYF
TRBV7-9,NA,TRBJ1-4,CASSSQGAGNEKLFF
TRBV5-4,few,TRBJ2-3,CASSLRYDRYTDTQYF
TRBV25-1,NA,TRBJ1-6,CASRGGPNSPLHF
TRBV6-5,NA,TRBJ1-6,CASSRNPYSPLHF
TRBV5-8,NA,TRBJ1-5,CASSFSSSWQPQHF
TRBV4-1,few,TRBJ2-1,CASSLVAHEQFF
TRBV30,NA,TRBJ2-4,CAWRDRALAKNIQYF
TRBV4-1,NA,TRBJ1-4,CASSRRQLTDEKLFF
TRBV6-1,NA,TRBJ1-1,CASSALGGQYEAFF
TRBV4-3,once,TRBJ2-2,CASSLSGANTGELFF
TRBV2,few,TRBJ2-3,CASSFSGGAGDTQYF
TRBV4-3,NA,TRBJ2-3,CASSQVPRTSGSTDTQYF
TRBV7-2,NA,TRBJ1-1,CASSQRAGVTEAFF